Each of the 29 T cell receptor beta chains below was sequenced from the same sample in a study of blood T cell repertoires in COVID-19. Sequencing used immunoSEQ multiplex PCR; TCRdb keeps in-frame clones, though not all of them. The sample carries 150,000 to 200,000 clones, around four fifths recorded once. Sequencing input: peripheral blood. The receptors derive from a woman aged 80 or older with COVID-19, enrolled during active disease.

The chain links TRBV3-1 (or the pseudogene TRBV3-2) to TRBJ1-3; a possible D gene is TRBD1 (6 bases). Germline values: CDR1 LGHDT, CDR2 YNNKEL (reference sequence). V was shortened by 4 bases and J by 2 bases, with 12 bases between the two germline ends. This CDR3 has 15 amino acids. In DNA, the CDR3 is TGTGCCAGCAGCCCCCCGGGGGGCACTGGAAACACCATATATTTT. This gives the protein CASSPPGGTGNTIYF.

The chain has TRBV27 and TRBJ1-1; no firm D call. Germline lookup yields CDR1 MNHEY and CDR2 SMNVEV (reference sequence). The V end was cut by 8 bases, the J end by 1 base, with 14 bases between. The CDR3 contains 14 residues. The CDR3 sequence is CASSRREGNTEAFF. The CDR3 DNA reads TGTGCCAGCTCGAGACGGGAGGGGAACACTGAAGCTTTCTTT.

CDR3 nucleotides: TGTGCCACCAGCGGTAACAGGGGAGTGGGGGAGACCCAGTACTTC. This sequence encodes CATSGNRGVGETQYF. This chain links TRBV15 with TRBJ2-5, with 7 bases that match TRBD1. The junction had 11 bases not matched to a gene; V was cut back by 5 bases and J by 5 bases. The CDR3 covers 15 residues. Germline V lookup: CDR1 LNHNV, CDR2 YYDKDF (reference sequence).

The chain is built from TRBV15 and TRBJ2-3, with a tentative D call TRBD2 (5 bases). Germline V gene data show CDR1 as LNHNV and CDR2 as YYDKDF (reference sequence). This CDR3 is built from 13 residues. V shed 5 bases and J shed 4 bases, with 10 bases lying between them. As DNA, the CDR3 is TGTGCCACCAGCCGCCTCGGGGCAGATACGCAGTATTTT. It yields the protein CATSRLGADTQYF.

The chain is built from TRBV10-1 and TRBJ2-3; TRBD2 agrees at 8 bases. J gave up 2 bases and V 3 bases, and 10 bases lay outside the gene matches. CDR3 length: 17 amino acids. The germline V gene encodes CDR1 WNHNN and CDR2 SYGVQD (reference sequence). CDR3 in DNA: TGCGCCAGCAGTGACTTAAGACGACTAGCGAACACAGATACGCAGTATTTT. Translated: CASSDLRRLANTDTQYF.

The chain is built from TRBV6-5 and TRBJ2-3, with D possibly being TRBD2 (5 bases). The germline V gene encodes CDR1 MNHEY and CDR2 SVGAGI. Trimming took 2 bases from V and 3 from J, leaving 12 bases between them. This CDR3 is built from 15 residues. The CDR3 spells CASSYGWGVTDTQYF. For the CDR3, the DNA is TGTGCCAGCAGTTACGGGTGGGGAGTTACAGATACGCAGTATTTT.

CDR3 residues: CASSDRGDGYNEQFF. The CDR3 DNA sequence: TGCGCCAGCAGTGACCGGGGGGACGGGTACAATGAGCAGTTCTTC. The V call is TRBV10-1, the J call TRBJ2-1; TRBD2 agrees at 7 bases. CDR3 length: 15 residues. The ends lost 3 bases at V and 4 bases at J; junction bases unmatched: 6. The germline V gene encodes CDR1 WNHNN and CDR2 SYGVQD (reference sequence).

The CDR3 sequence is CASSVGGQISPLHF. The CDR3 nucleotides are TGTGCCAGCAGTGTGGGGGGACAGATCTCACCCCTCCACTTT. The V gene is TRBV25-1, the J gene TRBJ1-6, with 7 bases identical to TRBD1. CDR1 and CDR2 from the germline V gene are MGHDK and SYGVNS. The V gene end was trimmed by 4 bases and the J gene end by 10 bases; junction bases not matched to a gene: 7. The CDR3 has 14 amino acids.

The chain carries TRBV19 and TRBJ1-4; D not certain. V gave up 5 bases and J gave up 7 bases, with 14 bases separating them. CDR3 length: 14 residues. CDR1 is LNHDA and CDR2 is SQIVND in the germline V gene (reference sequence). CDR3 sequence: CASSSGGGREKLFF. The CDR3, as DNA: TGTGCCAGTAGTTCGGGCGGAGGTCGTGAAAAACTGTTTTTT.

The J gene is TRBJ2-3, the V gene TRBV6-6; 11 nucleotides match TRBD2. The CDR3 runs to 15 residues. The germline gives CDR1 MNHNY, CDR2 SVGAGI (reference sequence). The J segment lost 4 bases and the V segment lost 6 bases, leaving 6 bases of the junction unmatched. CDR3 DNA sequence: TGTGCCAGCAGGGTAGCGGGGGGGCAGGCAGATACGCAGTATTTT. Amino acid sequence: CASRVAGGQADTQYF.

The V and J genes are TRBV14 and TRBJ1-4, with a possible D match to TRBD1 (6 bases). The CDR3 sequence is 15 residues long. Germline V lookup: CDR1 SGHDN, CDR2 FVKESK. Trimming took 4 bases from V and 6 from J, leaving 15 bases between them. CDR3 residues: CASSRTGHSDEKLFF. The CDR3 DNA reads TGTGCCAGCAGCCGAACGGGACACAGTGATGAAAAACTGTTTTTT.

This clone was seen a single time. The chain carries TRBV7-2 and TRBJ2-7; no clear D gene. Germline loops: CDR1 SGHTA, CDR2 FQGNSA. The CDR3 length is 13 residues. V was clipped by 1 base and J by 6 bases, with 10 bases between them. The CDR3 region is CASSLDRISEQYF. Here the CDR3 DNA reads TGTGCCAGCAGCTTAGATAGAATTAGCGAGCAGTACTTC. Looking up the rest from reference TRBV7-2 and TRBJ2-7 gives the full variable domain: GAGVSQSPSNKVTEKGKDVELRCDPISGHTALYWYRQSLGQGLEFLIYFQGNSAPDKSGLPSDRFSAERTGGSVSTLTIQRTQQEDSAVYLCASSLDRISEQYFGPGTRLTVT.

J is TRBJ1-3 and V is TRBV4-1; 7 bases align to TRBD1. The CDR3 totals 21 residues. V lost 0 bases, J lost 4 bases, and 21 bases stayed unmatched. Per germline, CDR1 MGHRA and CDR2 YSYEKL. The CDR3 loop reads CASSQDSNRGSPGSLGNTIYF. Here the CDR3 DNA reads TGCGCCAGCAGCCAAGATTCCAACAGGGGCTCTCCGGGTTCCTTAGGAAACACCATATATTTT.

V usage is TRBV2 and J usage is TRBJ2-7, with TRBD1 matching 9 bases. V dropped 5 bases and J dropped 4; count of bases not matched to a gene: 3. The CDR3 is 13 amino acids. In germline, CDR1 is SNHLY, CDR2 FYNNEI. The CDR3 here is CASSLDRGYEQYF. DNA of the CDR3: TGTGCCAGCAGTTTGGACAGGGGATACGAGCAGTACTTC.

The gene calls are TRBV10-1 and TRBJ2-2; possible D gene TRBD2, 6 bases. The CDR3 has 13 residues. CDR1 is WNHNN and CDR2 is SYGVQD in the germline V gene (reference sequence). Trimming removed 10 bases from V and 1 base from J, with 10 bases in between. DNA of the CDR3: TGCGCCACCGGGGGTGGGAACACCGGGGAGCTGTTTTTT. As protein: CATGGGNTGELFF.

This chain joins TRBV18 and TRBJ1-2; 7 bases align to TRBD1. The ends lost 2 bases at V and 6 bases at J; junction bases unmatched: 9. The CDR3 consists of 15 residues. Germline V gene sequence: CDR1 KGHSH, CDR2 LQKENI. Written as DNA, the CDR3 is TGTGCCAGCTCACCATCGACAGGGCGCGGAGATGGCTACACCTTC. Its protein product is CASSPSTGRGDGYTF.

The chain links TRBV4-1 to TRBJ2-7, with TRBD2 matching 9 bases. With 3 bases clipped from V and 1 base from J, the junction kept 10 bases outside the gene matches. The CDR3 is 17 amino acids. Per germline, CDR1 MGHRA and CDR2 YSYEKL. The CDR3 here is CASSQSSRTSASYEQYF. CDR3 DNA sequence: TGCGCCAGCAGCCAGAGTTCAAGGACTAGCGCGTCCTACGAGCAGTACTTC.

V gene TRBV27 combines with J gene TRBJ2-2; 10 nucleotides line up with TRBD2. This CDR3 is 15 amino acids long. The germline V gene has CDR1 MNHEY and CDR2 SMNVEV (reference sequence). V lost 4 bases, J lost 6 bases, and 5 bases stayed unmatched. CDR3 nucleotide sequence: TGTGCCAGCAGTTCTAGCGGGAGTAACCCCGGGGAGCTGTTTTTT. Its protein product is CASSSSGSNPGELFF.

The chain employs TRBV3-1 (or the pseudogene TRBV3-2) and TRBJ2-5; D is perhaps TRBD1 (5 bases). This CDR3 region has 15 residues. Trimming took off 8 bases at V and 5 bases at J, with 21 bases between the two ends. Germline assignment: CDR1 LGHDT and CDR2 YNNKEL (reference sequence). CDR3 sequence (DNA): TGTGCCAGCGACTCACGCCCAGGGAATGGGGAGACCCAGTACTTC. This translates into CASDSRPGNGETQYF.

This chain uses TRBV7-9 with TRBJ2-7; 8 bases fit TRBD2. CDR3 length equals 19 residues. V shed 4 bases, J shed 0 bases, and the junction held 17 bases outside the gene matches. The germline V gene encodes CDR1 SEHNR and CDR2 FQNEAQ (reference sequence). The CDR3 protein is CASSYDPRLARGYSYEQYF. CDR3 DNA sequence: TGTGCCAGCAGCTACGACCCCCGACTAGCGCGGGGTTACTCCTACGAGCAGTACTTC.

This clone came up once. The rearrangement uses TRBV30 and TRBJ2-7; TRBD1 agrees at 10 bases. The CDR3 runs to 14 residues. CDR1 GTSNPN and CDR2 SVGIG come from the germline V gene (reference sequence). Germline trimming cut 5 bases from V and 3 bases from J; bases unmatched to any gene: 7. The CDR3 coding sequence is TGTGCCTGGCGCTTGGGGACAGGGGACTACGAGCAGTACTTC. The encoded protein is CAWRLGTGDYEQYF.

This chain connects TRBV5-1 to TRBJ1-3, with D possibly being TRBD1 (5 bases). V lost 0 bases and J 7 bases, leaving 14 bases between the germline ends. CDR1 is SGHRS, CDR2 YFSETQ, per germline. The CDR3 consists of 15 residues. CDR3 residues: CASSLATPGQNTIYF. CDR3 DNA sequence: TGCGCCAGCAGCTTGGCAACCCCAGGGCAGAACACCATATATTTT.

CDR3 sequence: CARKSGGTSSGNTIYF. The CDR3 DNA is TGTGCCAGAAAATCGGGAGGGACCTCCTCTGGAAACACCATATATTTT. The chain couples TRBV5-3 to TRBJ1-3; weak D call: TRBD1 (5 bases). TRBV5-3 is classed as an ORF, of uncertain function. This CDR3 is 16 amino acids long. The V end was cut by 6 bases, the J end by 0 bases, with 16 bases between.

The chain is built from TRBV15 and TRBJ2-1; 14 bases are a match to TRBD2. Germline CDR1 and CDR2: LNHNV and YYDKDF (reference sequence). This CDR3 comprises 19 residues. With V trimmed by 2 bases and J by 4 bases, 10 bases remained unmatched. The CDR3 nucleotides read TGTGCCACCAGCAGACCCGGGACTAGCGGGAGTGGGTTGTACAATGAGCAGTTCTTC. Translation gives CATSRPGTSGSGLYNEQFF. The full variable domain, rest sourced from reference TRBV15 and TRBJ2-1, is DAMVIQNPRYQVTQFGKPVTLSCSQTLNHNVMYWYQQKSSQAPKLLFHYYDKDFNNEADTPDNFQSRRPNTSFCFLDIRSPGLGDTAMYLCATSRPGTSGSGLYNEQFFGPGTRLTVL.

This chain uses TRBV15 with TRBJ2-1; 9 nucleotides line up with TRBD2. This CDR3 has 17 residues. Germline values: CDR1 LNHNV, CDR2 YYDKDF (reference sequence). The junction had 9 bases not matched to a gene; V was cut back by 0 bases and J by 6 bases. This chain's CDR3 is CATSRDRSSGSRNEQFF. The CDR3 DNA reads as TGTGCCACCAGCAGAGATCGGAGTAGCGGGAGTCGCAATGAGCAGTTCTTC.

The chain couples TRBV27 to TRBJ1-2; D perhaps matches TRBD1 (6 bases). The CDR3 contains 15 residues. Germline values: CDR1 MNHEY, CDR2 SMNVEV (reference sequence). V was clipped by 5 bases and J by 0 bases, with 13 bases between them. In DNA form, the CDR3 reads TGTGCCAGCAGTCTCAAAGGGGGAGCTAACTATGGCTACACCTTC. It codes for CASSLKGGANYGYTF.

This clone was seen a single time. V gene TRBV6-5 combines with J gene TRBJ2-3; D is perhaps TRBD2 (5 bases). The ends were cut back, 6 bases at V and 3 bases at J, with 13 bases in the middle. Per the germline V gene, CDR1 is MNHEY and CDR2 is SVGAGI. This CDR3 contains 14 residues. The CDR3 sequence is CASREAYGTDTQYF. DNA for the CDR3: TGTGCCAGCAGGGAGGCCTACGGGACAGATACGCAGTATTTT.

The chain has TRBV3-1 (or the pseudogene TRBV3-2) and TRBJ1-1; D is perhaps TRBD1 (6 bases). The ends were cut back, 1 base at V and 1 base at J, with 22 bases in the middle. The CDR3 has 19 residues. CDR1 LGHDT and CDR2 YNNKEL come from the germline V gene (reference sequence). DNA of the CDR3: TGTGCCAGCAGCCAAGCATACAGGGTATCGGTAGGGGGGAACACTGAAGCTTTCTTT. Encoded protein: CASSQAYRVSVGGNTEAFF.

V is TRBV4-1 and J is TRBJ1-5, with 7 nucleotides matching TRBD1. Germline V lookup: CDR1 MGHRA, CDR2 YSYEKL. CDR3 length: 16 residues. Trimming cost V 0 bases and J 5 bases; bases outside gene matches: 7. The CDR3 reads CASSQDRTGSHQPQHF. The CDR3 DNA is TGCGCCAGCAGCCAAGATCGGACAGGTTCACATCAGCCCCAGCATTTT.